The 11 T cell receptor beta chains below were found in one sample sequenced in a study of T cell responses to AZD1222 COVID-19 vaccine. Profiled with immunoSEQ multiplex PCR; TCRdb holds only in-frame clones, not every one. The data show about 140,000 clones, with around 93% seen just once and approximately 7% held by the top ten. Material: peripheral blood, obtained 28 days after the second AZD1222 dose. These TCRs come from an adult who received the AZD1222 COVID-19 vaccine.

The J gene is TRBJ1-2, the V gene TRBV5-1, with 7 bases aligning to TRBD1. The CDR3 runs to 16 residues. Losses at the gene ends were 4 bases for V and 8 bases for J; bases not matched to a gene: 17. Germline loops: CDR1 SGHRS, CDR2 YFSETQ. As DNA, the CDR3 is TGCGCCAGCAGCCAAAGTCCCTTAGGGGGCACGGGAGGCTACACCTTC. It encodes CASSQSPLGGTGGYTF.

The chain links TRBV4-1 to TRBJ2-7; maybe TRBD1 (6 bases). The V end was cut by 3 bases, the J end by 3 bases, with 12 bases between. There are 14 residues in the CDR3. Germline assignment: CDR1 MGHRA and CDR2 YSYEKL. The CDR3 sequence: CASSHQTGNYEQYF. The CDR3 DNA reads as TGCGCCAGCAGCCACCAAACAGGGAACTACGAGCAGTACTTC.

Worth noting for this clone: Within the sample, other DNA sequences also encode this same CDR3. The chain employs TRBV15 and TRBJ1-2; maybe TRBD1 (5 bases). The germline V gene has CDR1 LNHNV and CDR2 YYDKDF (reference sequence). The V and J ends lost 1 base and 6 bases respectively, with 6 bases between them. The CDR3 is 12 amino acids. The CDR3: CATSRAGNGYTF. CDR3 bases: TGTGCCACCAGCAGAGCAGGGAATGGCTACACCTTC. Complete variable domain (other parts from reference TRBV15 and TRBJ1-2): DAMVIQNPRYQVTQFGKPVTLSCSQTLNHNVMYWYQQKSSQAPKLLFHYYDKDFNNEADTPDNFQSRRPNTSFCFLDIRSPGLGDTAMYLCATSRAGNGYTFGSGTRLTVV.

The chain carries TRBV19 and TRBJ2-7; D gene ambiguous. V gave up 3 bases and J gave up 0 bases, with 12 bases separating them. The CDR3 is made up of 15 amino acids. The germline CDR1 and CDR2 sequences are LNHDA and SQIVND (reference sequence). CDR3 residues: CASSIIGSDSYEQYF. The CDR3, as DNA: TGTGCCAGTAGTATCATAGGCAGCGACTCCTACGAGCAGTACTTC.

J is TRBJ1-5 and V is TRBV5-5; D is unresolved. The length of the CDR3 is 13 residues. With 3 bases removed from V and 1 base from J, the gap between germline ends came to 5 bases. Germline V lookup: CDR1 SGHKS, CDR2 YYEKEE (reference sequence). The CDR3 DNA is TGTGCCAGCAGCTCCCGGAGCAATCAGCCCCAGCATTTT. It yields the protein CASSSRSNQPQHF. The full variable domain, its missing parts supplied by reference TRBV5-5 and TRBJ1-5, is DAGVTQSPTHLIKTRGQQVTLRCSPISGHKSVSWYQQVLGQGPQFIFQYYEKEERGRGNFPDRFSARQFPNYSSELNVNALLLGDSALYLCASSSRSNQPQHFGDGTRLSIL.

The rearrangement joins TRBV7-8 to TRBJ1-4, with D unclear. The CDR3 sequence is 15 residues long. Germline V gene data show CDR1 as SGHVS and CDR2 as FQNEAQ. Trimming pared 1 base from V and 8 bases from J, leaving 14 bases between. CDR3 protein: CASSLDEGVREKLFF. DNA of the CDR3: TGTGCCAGCAGCTTAGATGAGGGAGTGAGGGAAAAACTGTTTTTT.

The chain is built from TRBV6-2 or TRBV6-3 and TRBJ1-5; D is undetermined. The CDR3 is made up of 16 amino acids. The germline CDR1 and CDR2 sequences are MNHEY and SVGEGT. Deletions cut 2 bases from V and 0 bases from J, with 11 bases between. The CDR3, as DNA: TGTGCCAGCAGTTACCCGGCAGCCTATAGCAATCAGCCCCAGCATTTT. This translates into CASSYPAAYSNQPQHF.

The chain couples TRBV3-1 (or the pseudogene TRBV3-2) to TRBJ2-7, with D tentatively TRBD2 (5 bases). Trimming stripped 0 bases from V and 1 base from J, with 13 bases between. The CDR3 spans 16 residues. Germline V gives CDR1 LGHDT, CDR2 YNNKEL (reference sequence). This chain's CDR3 is CASSQDPGLASYEQYF. DNA for the CDR3: TGTGCCAGCAGCCAAGACCCTGGGCTAGCTTCCTACGAGCAGTACTTC.

This clone showed up just a few times. The chain employs TRBV25-1 and TRBJ2-5; the match to TRBD1 covers 8 bases. Trimming at V came to 0 bases and at J to 7 bases, leaving 10 bases not matched to a gene. The V gene's germline CDR1 is MGHDK and CDR2 SYGVNS. The CDR3 totals 16 residues. The CDR3 DNA reads TGTGCCAGCAGTGAATATTCAGGGGGCGCGATGGGGACCCAGTACTTC. It is translated as CASSEYSGGAMGTQYF.

This chain joins TRBV3-1 (or the pseudogene TRBV3-2) and TRBJ2-1; D call uncertain. Trimming shortened V by 6 bases and J by 7 bases, and 10 bases separated the two germline ends. The CDR3 has 12 residues. CDR1 is LGHDT and CDR2 is YNNKEL in the germline V gene (reference sequence). The CDR3 here is CASRLDQNEQFF. DNA of the CDR3: TGTGCCAGCAGACTCGACCAAAATGAGCAGTTCTTC.

The gene calls are TRBV4-1 and TRBJ1-5; a weak D match, TRBD1 (5 bases). V dropped 6 bases and J dropped 6 bases, with 18 bases sitting between them. The CDR3 is 15 amino acids. In germline, CDR1 is MGHRA, CDR2 YSYEKL. The CDR3 coding sequence is TGCGCCAGCAGACAATCTGTGGGGGGAGTTCAGCCCCAGCATTTT. Protein: CASRQSVGGVQPQHF.